Listed here are 17 T cell receptor beta chains from one sample, sequenced in a study of cytomegalovirus exposure and HLA in healthy donors. The PCR had 60 Vbeta and 13 Jbeta primers. Measured with immunoSEQ multiplex PCR; TCRdb has only the in-frame clones, and not every one. Among some 57,000 clones listed, 70% were seen once. Sequences were obtained from PBMCs. These TCRs come from an older woman in good health and CMV-seropositive.

The chain links TRBV30 to TRBJ1-6; 9 bases are a match to TRBD1. V gave up 3 bases and J gave up 7 bases; unmatched junction bases: 10. Per the germline V gene, CDR1 is GTSNPN and CDR2 is SVGIG (reference sequence). The length of the CDR3 is 16 residues. The chain's CDR3 is CAWRVQGALRNSPLHF. CDR3 DNA: TGTGCCTGGAGGGTACAGGGGGCGCTCAGAAATTCACCCCTCCACTTT.

This clone was seen only once. The J gene is TRBJ2-3, the V gene TRBV6-1, with 7 bases matching TRBD1. Germline V gene sequence: CDR1 MNHNS, CDR2 SASEGT. V lost 4 bases, J lost 7 bases, and 2 bases stayed unmatched. This CDR3 has 12 residues. The CDR3 region is CASSGQGYTQYF. DNA for the CDR3: TGTGCCAGCAGTGGACAGGGCTATACGCAGTATTTT.

This rearrangement joins TRBV4-2 to TRBJ1-1; TRBD1 aligns across 9 bases. The V segment lost 1 base and the J segment 3 bases; nucleotides outside the gene matches: 9. The CDR3 has 17 residues. CDR1 is LGHNA and CDR2 is YNFKEQ in the germline V gene. CDR3 nucleotide sequence: TGTGCCAGCAGCCAAGTCGGGGCGGGACAGGGCGACACTGAAGCTTTCTTT. Protein product: CASSQVGAGQGDTEAFF.

The chain employs TRBV5-6 and TRBJ2-5, with D perhaps matching TRBD2 (5 bases). This CDR3 spans 16 amino acids. Germline V gene lookup returns CDR1 SGHDT and CDR2 YYEEEE. The ends were cut back, 4 bases at V and 5 bases at J, with 21 bases in the middle. The CDR3 DNA is TGTGCCAGCAGCGTGGCGGCCACGGGGAAAGATGAGACCCAGTACTTC. It specifies CASSVAATGKDETQYF.

The chain combines TRBV6-1 with TRBJ2-5, with D uncertain. The CDR3 sequence is 13 residues long. V was trimmed by 2 bases and J by 3 bases, leaving 7 bases between them. Germline V lookup: CDR1 MNHNS, CDR2 SASEGT. CDR3 loop: CASSENTEETQYF. The CDR3 DNA reads TGTGCCAGCAGTGAAAACACAGAAGAGACCCAGTACTTC.

V and J are TRBV25-1 and TRBJ1-3, with 8 bases matching TRBD1. Germline CDR1 MGHDK, CDR2 SYGVNS. Losses at the gene ends were 5 bases for V and 4 bases for J; bases not matched to a gene: 4. The CDR3 consists of 14 residues. The CDR3 DNA follows: TGTGCCAGCAGTCAGGGGGCGAACGGAAACACCATATATTTT. It yields the protein CASSQGANGNTIYF.

This chain links TRBV28 with TRBJ1-1; D is uncertain. The germline CDR1 and CDR2 sequences are MDHEN and SYDVKM. Between the trimmed V and J ends, which lost 6 bases and 0 bases, there was a span of 14 bases. The CDR3 runs 15 residues. CDR3 DNA sequence: TGTGCCAGCAGACCCGCCGAGTTAATGAACACTGAAGCTTTCTTT. Amino acid sequence: CASRPAELMNTEAFF.

The rearrangement uses TRBV11-3 and TRBJ1-1; TRBD1 agrees at 8 bases. In germline, CDR1 is SGHNT, CDR2 YENEEA. V lost 5 bases to trimming and J lost 5 bases; unmatched junction nucleotides: 10. The CDR3 loop spans 15 amino acids. The CDR3 is CASSPTGTGETEAFF. In DNA, the CDR3 is TGTGCCAGCAGCCCGACAGGGACAGGTGAAACTGAAGCTTTCTTT.

V usage is TRBV18 and J usage is TRBJ1-6, with D maybe TRBD1 (6 bases). Trimming shortened V by 2 bases and J by 10 bases, and 12 bases separated the two germline ends. The germline V gene has CDR1 KGHSH and CDR2 LQKENI. CDR3 length equals 14 residues. In DNA, the CDR3 is TGTGCCAGCTCACCAGGGCAGGGGTTGTCACCCCTCCACTTT. Translating gives CASSPGQGLSPLHF. The entire variable domain, with the rest obtained from reference TRBV18 and TRBJ1-6, is as follows: NAGVMQNPRHLVRRRGQEARLRCSPMKGHSHVYWYRQLPEEGLKFMVYLQKENIIDESGMPKERFSAEFPKEGPSILRIQQVVRGDSAAYFCASSPGQGLSPLHFGNGTRLTVT.

This clone showed up just once. The chain has TRBV10-3 and TRBJ2-5, with 14 bases identical to TRBD2. The V and J ends lost 7 bases and 5 bases, in that order; junction bases with no gene match: 6. The CDR3 is made up of 15 amino acids. Germline lookup yields CDR1 ENHRY and CDR2 SYGVKD. As DNA, the CDR3 is TGTGCCATCAAGGAGACTAGCGGGGGGGCGGAGACCCAGTACTTC. Translating it yields CAIKETSGGAETQYF.

The chain uses TRBV2 and TRBJ1-1; tentatively, D is TRBD1 (5 bases). Trimming took 7 bases from V and 4 from J, leaving 13 bases between them. The CDR3 totals 13 residues. Looked up from germline, CDR1 is SNHLY and CDR2 is FYNNEI. Here the CDR3 DNA reads TGTGCCAGCAACCCAGGGAGGAGCACTGAAGCTTTCTTT. It specifies CASNPGRSTEAFF. The complete variable domain, with remaining parts taken from reference TRBV2 and TRBJ1-1, reads EPEVTQTPSHQVTQMGQEVILRCVPISNHLYFYWYRQILGQKVEFLVSFYNNEISEKSEIFDDQFSVERPDGSNFTLKIRSTKLEDSAMYFCASNPGRSTEAFFGQGTRLTVV.

The chain employs TRBV5-5 and TRBJ1-1, with D unresolved. The CDR3 is made up of 11 amino acids. The germline gives CDR1 SGHKS, CDR2 YYEKEE (reference sequence). The V end lost 1 base, the J end lost 6 bases, and 4 bases lay between the germline ends. The CDR3 DNA reads TGTGCCAGCAGCTTGCAGGCTGAAGCTTTCTTT. Translating gives CASSLQAEAFF.

The chain joins TRBV9 to TRBJ2-5, with TRBD2 matching 9 bases. The germline V gene encodes CDR1 SGDLS and CDR2 YYNGEE. This CDR3 region has 19 residues. The ends lost 0 bases at V and 5 bases at J; junction bases unmatched: 17. CDR3 region: CASSVVPLRAGGGEETQYF. The CDR3 DNA reads as TGTGCCAGCAGCGTAGTCCCTCTTCGAGCTGGCGGGGGGGAGGAGACCCAGTACTTC.

This clone is classed as medium-sized. The sample holds other DNA sequences that translate to the same CDR3. The chain employs TRBV7-2 and TRBJ2-7, with 15 bases that match TRBD2. Losses at the gene ends were 5 bases for V and 4 bases for J; bases not matched to a gene: 6. Germline lookup yields CDR1 SGHTA and CDR2 FQGNSA. The CDR3 contains 16 residues. In DNA form, the CDR3 reads TGTGCCAGCAGCCTCCTCGGACTAGCGGGGGGGTACGAGCAGTACTTC. Translated, it gives CASSLLGLAGGYEQYF.

This rearrangement joins TRBV7-9 to TRBJ2-1; weak D call: TRBD2 (7 bases). The CDR3 is 15 residues long. Germline V lookup: CDR1 SEHNR, CDR2 FQNEAQ (reference sequence). The V end was cut by 8 bases, the J end by 3 bases, with 17 bases between. The chain's CDR3 is CASRGDTHFYNEQFF. The CDR3 nucleotides are TGTGCCAGCCGGGGGGACACTCACTTCTACAATGAGCAGTTCTTC.

The gene calls are TRBV2 and TRBJ1-3; tentatively, D is TRBD1 (5 bases). The germline V and J ends were trimmed by 5 bases and 0 bases, with 11 bases remaining between them. The CDR3 loop spans 15 amino acids. From germline, CDR1 is SNHLY and CDR2 FYNNEI. The CDR3 DNA is TGTGCCAGCAGTAGAGACAGTTCCTCTGGAAACACCATATATTTT. It codes for CASSRDSSSGNTIYF.

The V gene is TRBV6-1, the J gene TRBJ1-1; 8 positions agree with TRBD1. The CDR3 has 13 amino acids. The germline CDR1 and CDR2 sequences are MNHNS and SASEGT. With 2 bases clipped from V and 8 bases from J, the junction kept 4 bases outside the gene matches. The CDR3 region has the DNA TGTGCCAGCAGTGAATTCAGGACAGGGGAAGCTTTCTTT. Encoded protein: CASSEFRTGEAFF.